This T cell receptor beta chain emerged from a study of blood T cell repertoires in COVID-19. Study context: Material from acute and convalescent COVID-19 was sourced from the United States, Italy and Spain. T cells, B-cell-depleted T cells, or PBMCs provided the cDNA or gDNA that served as material.

Seattle patients were enrolled during active infection and followed longitudinally. In the study's own analysis: Counts of nucleated cells, estimated from reference gene primer amplification, were obtained. TCRdb keeps only in-frame clones here, not all; method: immunoSEQ multiplex PCR. The V and J calls and clone size were taken over from that table, and D and trimming were inferred from the DNA. The data contain 200,000 to 300,000 clones, about 82% of them singletons. The CDR3 contains 16 residues. The germline CDR1 and CDR2 sequences are ENHRY and SYGVKD. Trimming left V 3 bases short and J 0 bases short, with 14 bases between.

The sequence was collected from a man aged 50-60 years with COVID-19, enrolled during active disease. The sequencing sample was made of peripheral blood. The genes are TRBV10-3 and TRBJ2-5, with a weak D call TRBD1 (6 bases). CDR3 sequence reads: CAISERGGLNQETQYF. CDR3 DNA: TGTGCCATCAGTGAAAGAGGGGGTCTTAACCAAGAGACCCAGTACTTC.